This T cell receptor (beta chain) was profiled in a study of OX40 agonist ivuxolimab in advanced cancers. Germline CDR1 and CDR2: MNHEY and SVGAGI. Trimming pared 8 bases from V and 4 bases from J, leaving 5 bases between. The CDR3 covers 10 residues. Generated by immunoSEQ multiplex PCR, the TCRdb table keeps only in-frame clones and is missing some. The data contain approximately 47,000 clones, about 90% of them seen just once; the ten biggest clones take up 5.5% to 8.5%. The sequence came from an adult with an advanced solid tumor such as melanoma, head and neck, liver or kidney cancer. The material was CD4+ or CD8+ T cells sorted from blood, obtained in a trial of the OX40 agonist ivuxolimab. The J gene is TRBJ1-2, the V gene TRBV6-5; the D is unclear. This chain's CDR3 is CASYRYGYTF. The CDR3 DNA is TGTGCCAGCTACCGCTATGGCTACACCTTC.